This T cell receptor (beta chain) was recovered during a study of blood T cell repertoires in COVID-19. At the level of the study: In each case, the material was cDNA or gDNA derived from T cells, B-cell-depleted T cells, or PBMCs.

Per the original data handling: Amplification of reference gene primers was used by the study to estimate nucleated cell counts. Profiling relied on immunoSEQ multiplex PCR, and the TCRdb table lists in-frame clones only, not all of them. The V and J calls and clone size are taken from that table; D and trimming were inferred from the DNA. The sample has some 200,000 clones, about 90% seen once. The CDR3 covers 16 residues. Trimming shortened V by 3 bases and J by 3 bases, and 20 bases separated the two germline ends. The germline CDR1 and CDR2 sequences are DFQATT and SNEGSKA (reference sequence). The sequencing input was peripheral blood. This TCR was recovered from a man in his 60s with active or convalescent COVID-19. V is TRBV20-1 and J is TRBJ1-1, with D perhaps TRBD1 (5 bases). Written as DNA, the CDR3 is TGCAGTGCTAGTGGGACTCGAGGGCTGGGCGACACTGAAGCTTTCTTT. This sequence encodes CSASGTRGLGDTEAFF.